The T cell receptor (beta chain) under discussion was sequenced for a study of OX40 agonist ivuxolimab in advanced cancers. Regarding the study as a whole: At doses 0.1 to 3.0 mg/kg, CD4+ and CD8+ clones expanded.

About this clone: Its antigen is not identified.

Sequencing used immunoSEQ multiplex PCR; TCRdb keeps in-frame clones, though not all of them. The data contain approximately 29,000 clones, about 80% of them singletons. Trimming took 6 bases from V and 7 from J, leaving 16 bases between them. Germline values: CDR1 SGHVS, CDR2 FQNEAQ. The CDR3 extends over 14 amino acids. The chain has TRBV7-8 and TRBJ1-3; the D gene is possibly TRBD1 (6 bases). The TCR sequence derives from an adult with an advanced solid tumor such as melanoma, head and neck, liver or kidney cancer. The sample was CD4+ or CD8+ T cells sorted from blood, taken in a trial of the OX40 agonist ivuxolimab. The chain's CDR3 is CASRRNRAGNTIYF. CDR3 nucleotides: TGTGCCAGCAGACGTAACAGGGCAGGGAACACCATATATTTT.